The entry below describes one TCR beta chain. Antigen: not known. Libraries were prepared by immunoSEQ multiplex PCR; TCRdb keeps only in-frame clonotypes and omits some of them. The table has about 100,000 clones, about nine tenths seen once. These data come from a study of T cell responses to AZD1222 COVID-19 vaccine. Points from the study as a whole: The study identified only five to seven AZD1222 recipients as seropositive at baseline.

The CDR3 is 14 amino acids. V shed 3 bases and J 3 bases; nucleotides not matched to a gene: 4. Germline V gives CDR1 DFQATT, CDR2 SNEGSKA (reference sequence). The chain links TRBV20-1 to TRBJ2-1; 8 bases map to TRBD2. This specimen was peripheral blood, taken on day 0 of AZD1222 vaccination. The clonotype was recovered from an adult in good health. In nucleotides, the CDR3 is TGCAGTGCTAGTAGGCTAGCGGGCTACAATGAGCAGTTCTTC. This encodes CSASRLAGYNEQFF.